This T cell receptor (beta chain) was captured by sequencing in a study of T cells after yellow fever vaccination. Generation of TCR cDNA used 5'RACE template switching (which added a universal primer site and UMIs). TCRdb ran MiXCR on the 5' RACE reads and lists one entry per CDR3 protein. There are 250,000 to 400,000 distinct CDR3 sequences in the sample; approximately 4.5% occur only once, and approximately 20% lies in the top ten. The CDR3 extends over 13 amino acids. From germline, CDR1 is SNHLY and CDR2 FYNNEI. Losses at the gene ends were 5 bases for V and 5 bases for J; bases not matched to a gene: 5. This clonotype turned up a few times.

Sequenced material: PBMCs, taken 15 days after the yellow fever booster vaccination. The chain carries TRBV2 and TRBJ2-5; the match to TRBD2 covers 7 bases. The receptor was derived from a man younger than 30 who received the YFV17D yellow fever vaccine. CDR3 nucleotide sequence: TGTGCCAGCAGTTATACGCGGGGGGAGACCCAGTACTTC. This sequence encodes CASSYTRGETQYF.